The following is a T cell receptor (beta chain) sequence with its context. The specificity of this receptor is unknown. Base qualities are not at hand, and no much larger clone is one base apart. The data are from a study of cytomegalovirus exposure and HLA in healthy donors (dated by TCRdb to the late 2010s). Notes on the research overall: An earlier analysis of 550 to 700 of the donors reported 276 Gb of sequence data and 100 million to 140 million unique TCR beta sequences from about 200 million T cells. An early release that covered about 640 HLA-typed donors contained about 300 gigabases of sequencing data and 80 million or so unique TCR sequences. The genetic ancestry cluster associated with self-reported Caucasian donors included 81% of the roughly 360 genotyped donors. The aim of the study was to test whether cataloging public T cell receptors could identify signatures of past pathogen exposure. The study profiled the T cell repertoires of fewer than 850 subjects by immunosequencing and related them to cytomegalovirus serostatus. In addition to the first cohort of 666 subjects, a separate validation cohort of 120 different subjects was used. To predict cytomegalovirus infection status, the study combined high-throughput TCR immunosequencing, statistical association of individual TCRs with disease status, and machine learning. To study patterns of TCR occurrence, a later analysis re-analyzed previously published TCR beta repertoires from 650 to 750 donors and added high-resolution HLA genotyping. Rather than drawing on any new phenotypic data, the later analysis identified candidate immune exposures from TCR beta sequences and the way those sequences occurred across donors. An earlier analysis of some 600 of the donors applied high-throughput TCR beta sequencing to assess whether each TCR beta V gene segment acted as functional or pseudogenic. Donor age, sex, ethnicity and CMV serostatus were compiled alongside the repertoire data. A later genetic analysis took genome-wide SNP genotypes for 398 of the 666 donors and used that subset as a discovery cohort. All discovery cohort repertoires had been generated on a single sequencing platform. HLA typing covered class I and class II loci at four-digit resolution. Typing coverage differed by locus: A, B, C, DRB1 and DQB1 were typed in roughly 629-630 donors, DQA1 in about 560, DPA1 in some 610, and DPB1 in around 490. Because of strong linkage in the cohort, four or five DR-DQ haplotypes were treated as single units for association and clustering. Among 300 to 500 genotyped donors of the cohort, an average of about 220,000 unique TCR beta nucleotide sequences was sequenced per donor, of which about 19% were non-productive.

Relative to germline, V is 8 bases shorter and J is 5 bases shorter, with 19 bases between their ends. Including the terminal cysteine and phenylalanine, the CDR3 comprises 14 residues. The kept DNA is CDR3 alone, 42 bases in frame from the first base. CDR1 is given as MNHEY and CDR2 as SMNVEV, both from the germline V gene (reference sequence). Receptors were amplified or captured by the immunoSEQ multiplex PCR assay. For the multiplex PCR, a mixture combining 60 forward primers for TCR Vbeta segments and 13 reverse primers for TCR Jbeta segments was used. The CDR3 region of rearranged TCR beta genes was amplified from genomic DNA with a multiplex PCR assay. The Illumina HiSeq System was used to sequence the amplified TCR beta libraries as 87-base-pair reads. The study's processing was this. A later analysis counted approximately 76 million unique TCR beta chains across the 666 repertoires, and 10 million to 11 million of these chains were shared by at least two donors. Raw reads were error-corrected and collapsed into unique sequences by a nearest-neighbor algorithm in which closely related sequences were merged to remove PCR and sequencing errors. CDR3 sequences were aligned to IMGT reference sequences to assign V, D and J gene segments. For a sequence to be retained, a match of at least six nucleotides was required to both a V gene segment and a J gene segment. Rearrangements were classified as productive when the CDR3 lacked stop codons and remained in frame with V and J, and all other rearrangements were classified as non-productive. Following IMGT convention, CDR3 was defined as the stretch from the second conserved V-encoded cysteine up to the conserved J-encoded phenylalanine. In an earlier analysis of more than 550 of the donors, sequences lacking an unambiguous match to a single V gene segment were excluded. In an earlier analysis of more than 500 of the donors, a V segment was called functional when productive rearrangements were above 56.7%, and segregating when the standard deviation between donors exceeded 5%. A statistical classification framework was developed to diagnose cytomegalovirus status using the catalog of TCR beta chain sequences. V and J gene assignment, in a later analysis, came from comparing TCR nucleotide sequences with IMGT/GENE-DB human TR gene sequences. The TCRdist pipeline was used in a later analysis to assign CDR3 sequences and most-parsimonious VDJ recombination scenarios. In a later analysis, every TCR beta chain was defined by the combination of its CDR3 amino acid sequence and its V-gene family, and reads without a unique V-gene family were dropped. A later analysis removed nearly 600 highly shared, low-generation-probability nucleotide sequences to deal with suspected cross-contamination and a sequencing artifact. For each public chain, a later analysis derived a clonal expansion index from normalized ranks of inferred template counts within each repertoire. Generation probabilities in a later analysis came from a VDJ recombination model fitted to out-of-frame rearrangements, and those results were checked against IGoR. In a later analysis, TCR-TCR, TCR-HLA and TCR-CMV co-occurrence was scored with hypergeometric tests, and a repertoire-size bias correction was applied to TCR pairs. In a later analysis, false discovery rates were estimated by permuting HLA or CMV assignments 20 times. In a later analysis, co-occurring TCRs were grouped with DBSCAN, and TCRdist sequence similarity was added when clustering was performed within HLA-allele-positive subsets. For co-occurrence clustering, repertoires with fewer than 30,000 or more than 120,000 public chains were excluded, along with 4 to 6 repertoires with anomalous nucleotide sharing. In its TCRdb copy, this immuneACCESS table keeps in-frame sequences only and misses some clones. Where compared with another copy, unresolved V genes explain less than half of these, and the others have no known cause. D and trimming come from the DNA, and the V and J calls and clone size come from that table. The table for this sample lists approximately 190,000 clones; around 87% of them were counted only once. The top ten clones comprise about 1.1% of the sample.

The cohort comprised 550 to 700 healthy bone marrow donors. Cohort members were all nominally healthy when sampled, although unrecorded immune exposures were likely present. The donor was CMV seronegative and belonged to the group of around 400 seronegative cohort members. Every donor gave a peripheral blood sample, and the peripheral blood mononuclear cells from that sample were used for TCR beta sequencing. The Qiagen DNeasy Blood Extraction Kit was used to extract genomic DNA from the blood cell samples. Points the paper makes about the study in general: Compared with the approximately 700-donor mean, donors in an Asian-associated ancestry cluster had fewer N-insertions in productive TCRs, according to a later genetic analysis. Because HLA typing was unavailable for some donors at each locus, only the typed subset was used in association tests. For the cohort, immune exposure information was limited to CMV serostatus. In a later analysis, TCR association rates were found to vary across HLA loci, with the most associated TCRs seen for DRB1 alleles and the fewest for HLA-C alleles. Three of the identified cytomegalovirus-associated TCR beta chains were confirmed in vitro to be specific for cytomegalovirus antigens. Seventeen rarely observed V segments, including chromosome 9 orphons, were excluded from the earlier analysis of almost 600 of the donors because counts were too low. While some public TCRs were present in many individuals, most TCR sequences turned up only very rarely across donors. The study listed 164 TCR beta chains as associated with cytomegalovirus. Some IMGT-functional V segments, including TRBV6-2 and TRBV6-3, could not be distinguished by the 87-base-pair reads and were therefore excluded. Correlated functional status among segregating V segments might reflect linkage disequilibrium, but an unknown experimental factor could not be ruled out. The authors suggested that the approach could potentially be generalized to other disease states and immunological phenotypes. A further reported finding was that TCR beta sequences accurately predicted the HLA-A and HLA-B alleles for most subjects in the first cohort. An earlier analysis of approximately 570 of the donors showed that most TCR beta V segments appeared in productive rearrangements either about 87% or about 30% of the time, which broadly matched IMGT annotations. V-gene and J-gene trimming of TCR beta chains was associated with a missense DCLRE1C variant in a later genetic analysis, and the association was replicated in an independent cohort. According to a later analysis, most CMV-associated TCR beta chains appeared to be HLA-restricted, and the HLA associations seemed to be driven largely by CMV exposure. Presence/absence analyses assumed roughly uniform sequencing depth across donors, an assumption that may not hold. Several of the top co-occurrence clusters appeared to be linked to parvovirus B19, influenza, CMV and Epstein-Barr virus, according to a later analysis. The classifier was reported to diagnose cytomegalovirus status with high specificity and sensitivity in both the original and validation cohorts. Strong co-occurrence of HLA alleles, especially DR and DQ, made assigning TCR associations to individual alleles difficult. In a later analysis, HLA-associated TCR beta chains showed more clonal expansion and lower generation probabilities than non-associated chains that were equally common. A cluster of highly shared sequence variants was judged likely to represent a technical artifact of the sequencing pipeline. At a false discovery rate of 0.05, a later analysis linked around 15,000 TCR beta sequences to specific HLA alleles. Only TCR beta chains were sequenced in this cohort, and the absence of alpha or paired-chain data limited detectable features.

This sequence originates from a boy younger than 10 in good health and CMV-seronegative. Sequencing input: PBMCs. This chain joins TRBV27 to TRBJ2-7; matching of 5 bases hints at TRBD2 as the D gene. The CDR3 corresponds to CASYPAGWGDEQYF. DNA sequence: TGTGCCAGCTACCCAGCAGGATGGGGAGACGAGCAGTACTTC.